The 2 T cell receptor beta chains below come from one sample, sequenced in a study of molecular identifiers for immune sequencing clone quantification. TCRdb independently ran MiXCR on the PCR reads; one entry per CDR3 protein. Of some 590,000 distinct CDR3 sequences listed, around 25% are singletons. Sequencing input: naive CD8+ T cells from blood, with Jurkat cell RNA spiked in. Stated subset: FACS-sorted CD8+CD4-CCR7+CD45RA+ naive T cells. All receptors come from a human donor in good health. Some libraries in this study had Jurkat cell RNA spiked in.

The chain carries TRBV20-1 and TRBJ1-1; D perhaps matches TRBD1 (5 bases). In germline, CDR1 is DFQATT, CDR2 SNEGSKA (reference sequence). This CDR3 region has 15 residues. Trimming left V 2 bases short and J 1 base short, with 14 bases between. CDR3 sequence (DNA): TGCAGTGCTAGACCCCGGGACGGCCCGAACACTGAAGCTTTCTTT. Protein sequence: CSARPRDGPNTEAFF.

The rearrangement links TRBV29-1 to TRBJ2-7; D might be TRBD1 (5 bases). Germline V lookup: CDR1 SQVTM, CDR2 ANQGSEA. The CDR3 totals 13 residues. V was shortened by 7 bases and J by 0 bases, with 13 bases between the two germline ends. CDR3 coding DNA: TGCAGCGCCCGCAGACAGAACTCCTACGAGCAGTACTTC. The encoded protein is CSARRQNSYEQYF.